This T cell receptor beta chain was sequenced during a study of T cell repertoires in cytomegalovirus infection. General study findings and limits: The ex vivo response was dominated by HLA-C-restricted CMV-specific TCR beta clonotypes.

MiXCR, run by TCRdb on the reads, gives a single entry per CDR3 protein. This sample has some 920,000 distinct CDR3 sequences, with 30% to 40% found just once. Trimming removed 0 bases from V and 3 bases from J, with 11 bases in between. The CDR3 runs to 16 residues. The germline V gene has CDR1 MNHGY and CDR2 SAAAGT. This clonotype was counted only a few times. Its cognate antigen is unknown. The TCR originated in a human donor in good health (CMV status not recorded). Some clones in this sample may be carry-over from other donors' samples. The chain joins TRBV6-8 to TRBJ2-2; D may be TRBD1 or TRBD2 (5 bases each). The material sequenced was cultured CD8+ T cells from PBMCs, taken from culture after CMV antigen stimulation. The CDR3 reads CASSYSAQGDTGELFF. The CDR3 DNA reads as TGTGCCAGCAGTTACTCGGCCCAGGGAGACACCGGGGAGCTGTTTTTT.